The clone carrying this T cell receptor (beta chain) was counted a few times. Its antigen is as yet unknown. Libraries were prepared by immunoSEQ multiplex PCR; TCRdb keeps only in-frame clonotypes and omits some of them. The top ten clones hold around 5.2% of a sample with over 80,000 clones, approximately 83% of them seen once. This specimen comes from a study of identifying expanded T cells in peripheral blood. The study, taken as a whole, reports: Clone count variance between roughly two-week samples rose with total template count. Over around two and four weeks, about 15 and 19 clones changed, versus 1.2 between replicates.

The CDR3 sequence is 14 residues long. J lost 5 bases, V lost 7 bases, and 7 bases had no gene match. The germline V gene has CDR1 SNHLY and CDR2 FYNNEI. The chain recombines TRBV2 with TRBJ2-5; 10 nucleotides line up with TRBD2. The receptor comes from a person aged 18 to 69 in good health. The sample was blood. CDR3: CASILAGAGETQYF. CDR3 sequence (DNA): TGTGCCAGCATTCTAGCGGGGGCGGGGGAGACCCAGTACTTC.